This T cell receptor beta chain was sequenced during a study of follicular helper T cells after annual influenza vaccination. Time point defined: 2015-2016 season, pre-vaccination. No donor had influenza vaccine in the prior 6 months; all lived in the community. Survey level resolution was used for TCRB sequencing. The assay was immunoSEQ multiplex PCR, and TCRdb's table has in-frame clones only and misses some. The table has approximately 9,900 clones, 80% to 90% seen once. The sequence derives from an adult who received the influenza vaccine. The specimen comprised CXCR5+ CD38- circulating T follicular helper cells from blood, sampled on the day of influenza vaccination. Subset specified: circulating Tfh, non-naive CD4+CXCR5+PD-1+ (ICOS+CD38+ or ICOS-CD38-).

CDR3 sequence reads: CASSLNPSVTYEQYF. CDR3 DNA sequence: TGCGCCAGCAGTTTGAACCCTAGCGTGACCTACGAGCAGTACTTC. The V gene is TRBV5-1, the J gene TRBJ2-7; the D gene is possibly TRBD2 (6 bases). This CDR3 contains 15 residues. The ends were cut back, 5 bases at V and 2 bases at J, with 17 bases in the middle. The germline CDR1 and CDR2 sequences are SGHRS and YFSETQ.